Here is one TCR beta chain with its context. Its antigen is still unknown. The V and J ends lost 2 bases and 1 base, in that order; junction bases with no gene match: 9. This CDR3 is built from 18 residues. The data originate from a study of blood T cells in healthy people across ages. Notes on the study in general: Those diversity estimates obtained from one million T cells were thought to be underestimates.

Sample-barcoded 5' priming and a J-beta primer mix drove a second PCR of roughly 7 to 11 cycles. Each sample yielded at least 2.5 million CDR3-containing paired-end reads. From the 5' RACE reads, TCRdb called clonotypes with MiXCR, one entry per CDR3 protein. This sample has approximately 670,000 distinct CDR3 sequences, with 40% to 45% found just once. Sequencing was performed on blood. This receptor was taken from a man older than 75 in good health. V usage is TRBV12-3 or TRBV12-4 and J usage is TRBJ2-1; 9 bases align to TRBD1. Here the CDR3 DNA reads TGTGCCAGCAGTTTAAGACTGGGACAGGGTCTTTCCTACAATGAGCAGTTCTTC. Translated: CASSLRLGQGLSYNEQFF.